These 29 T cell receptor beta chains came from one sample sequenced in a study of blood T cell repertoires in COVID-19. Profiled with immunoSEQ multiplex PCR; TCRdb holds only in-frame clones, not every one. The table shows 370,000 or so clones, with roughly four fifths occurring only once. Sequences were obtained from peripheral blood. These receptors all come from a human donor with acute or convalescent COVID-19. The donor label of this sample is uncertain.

This CDR3 is CASSPGGGRSWAYNEQFF. DNA of the CDR3: TGTGCCAGCAGCCCGGGCGGGGGGAGAAGCTGGGCCTACAATGAGCAGTTCTTC. The chain carries TRBV5-4 and TRBJ2-1; TRBD2 aligns across 8 bases. With 4 bases clipped from V and 2 bases from J, the junction kept 14 bases outside the gene matches. Per the germline V gene, CDR1 is SGHNT and CDR2 is YYREEE (reference sequence). This CDR3 spans 18 amino acids.

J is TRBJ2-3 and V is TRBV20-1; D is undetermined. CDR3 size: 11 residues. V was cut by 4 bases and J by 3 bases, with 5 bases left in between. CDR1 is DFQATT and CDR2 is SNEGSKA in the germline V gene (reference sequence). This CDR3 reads CSAIGTDTQYF. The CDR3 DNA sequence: TGCAGTGCTATCGGTACAGATACGCAGTATTTT.

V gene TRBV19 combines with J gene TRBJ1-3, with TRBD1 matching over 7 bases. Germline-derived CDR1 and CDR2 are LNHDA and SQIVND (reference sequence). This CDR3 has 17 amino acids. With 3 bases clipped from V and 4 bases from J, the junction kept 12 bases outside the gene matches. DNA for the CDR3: TGTGCCAGTAGTATGGCTGCAGGGGGATTCGTCGGAAACACCATATATTTT. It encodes CASSMAAGGFVGNTIYF.

The CDR3 coding sequence is TGTGCCAGCAGCTTGGGCGGAGGGGAGGCCAAAAACATTCAGTACTTC. Protein sequence: CASSLGGGEAKNIQYF. The chain links TRBV5-5 to TRBJ2-4, with D perhaps matching TRBD2 (6 bases). V dropped 0 bases and J dropped 1 base, with 11 bases sitting between them. The CDR3 is 16 amino acids. Germline CDR1 is SGHKS and CDR2 is YYEKEE (reference sequence).

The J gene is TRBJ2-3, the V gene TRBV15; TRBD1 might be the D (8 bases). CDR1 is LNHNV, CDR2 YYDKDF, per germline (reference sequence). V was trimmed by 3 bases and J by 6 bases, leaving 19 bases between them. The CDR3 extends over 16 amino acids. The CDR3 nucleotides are TGTGCCACCAGCAGCGACAGGGGAGGGAGATCGGATACGCAGTATTTT. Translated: CATSSDRGGRSDTQYF.

The CDR3 DNA follows: TGCGCCAGCAGCTCGGGGACAGGGGCCGAAGGGTATTTT. Its protein product is CASSSGTGAEGYF. This chain uses TRBV5-1 with TRBJ2-3; 10 bases match TRBD1. The germline CDR1 and CDR2 sequences are SGHRS and YFSETQ. This CDR3 has 13 residues. Trimming cost V 3 bases and J 14 bases; bases outside gene matches: 9.

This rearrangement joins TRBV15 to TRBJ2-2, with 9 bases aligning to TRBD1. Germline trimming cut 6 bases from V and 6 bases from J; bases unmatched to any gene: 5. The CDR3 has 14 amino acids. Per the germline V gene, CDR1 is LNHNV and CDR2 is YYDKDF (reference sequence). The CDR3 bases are TGTGCCACCAGAAAGACAGGGGGAGCCGGGGAGCTGTTTTTT. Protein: CATRKTGGAGELFF.

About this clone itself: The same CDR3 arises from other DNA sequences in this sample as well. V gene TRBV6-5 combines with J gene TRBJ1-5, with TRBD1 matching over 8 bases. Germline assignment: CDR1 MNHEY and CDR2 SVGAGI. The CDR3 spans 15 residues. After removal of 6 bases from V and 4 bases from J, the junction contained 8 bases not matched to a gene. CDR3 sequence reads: CASSPQGVRNQPQHF. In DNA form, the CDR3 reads TGTGCCAGCAGCCCACAGGGGGTACGGAATCAGCCCCAGCATTTT.

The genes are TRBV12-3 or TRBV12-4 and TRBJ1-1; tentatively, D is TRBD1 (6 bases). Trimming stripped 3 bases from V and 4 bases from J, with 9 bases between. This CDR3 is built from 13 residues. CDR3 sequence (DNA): TGTGCCAGCAGTTTTGGGACACTCACTGAAGCTTTCTTT. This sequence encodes CASSFGTLTEAFF.

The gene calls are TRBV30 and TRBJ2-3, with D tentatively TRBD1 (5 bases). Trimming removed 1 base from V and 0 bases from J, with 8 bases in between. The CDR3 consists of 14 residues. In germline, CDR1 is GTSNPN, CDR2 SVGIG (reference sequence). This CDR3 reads CAWSAPGSTDTQYF. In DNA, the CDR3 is TGTGCCTGGAGTGCGCCAGGGAGCACAGATACGCAGTATTTT.

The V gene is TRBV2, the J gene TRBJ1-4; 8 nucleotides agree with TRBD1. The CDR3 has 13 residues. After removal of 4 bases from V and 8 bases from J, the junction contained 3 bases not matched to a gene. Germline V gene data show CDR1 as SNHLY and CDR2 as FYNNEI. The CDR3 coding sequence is TGTGCCAGCAGTGGGGACAGGCTCGAAAAACTGTTTTTT. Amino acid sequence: CASSGDRLEKLFF. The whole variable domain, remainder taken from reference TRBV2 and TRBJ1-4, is EPEVTQTPSHQVTQMGQEVILRCVPISNHLYFYWYRQILGQKVEFLVSFYNNEISEKSEIFDDQFSVERPDGSNFTLKIRSTKLEDSAMYFCASSGDRLEKLFFGSGTQLSVL.

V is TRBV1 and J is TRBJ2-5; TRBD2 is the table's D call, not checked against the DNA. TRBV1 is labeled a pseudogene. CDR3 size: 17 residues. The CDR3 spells CTSSQDHMSGAQETQYF. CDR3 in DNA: TGCACCAGCAGCCAAGATCACATGAGCGGGGCCCAAGAGACCCAGTACTTC.

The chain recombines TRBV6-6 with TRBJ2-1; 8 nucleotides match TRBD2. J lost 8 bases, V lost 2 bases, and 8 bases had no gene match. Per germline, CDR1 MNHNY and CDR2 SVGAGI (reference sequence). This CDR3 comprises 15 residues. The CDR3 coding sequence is TGTGCCAGCAGTTACGGGAGCGGGAGTGCGGATGAGCAGTTCTTC. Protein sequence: CASSYGSGSADEQFF.

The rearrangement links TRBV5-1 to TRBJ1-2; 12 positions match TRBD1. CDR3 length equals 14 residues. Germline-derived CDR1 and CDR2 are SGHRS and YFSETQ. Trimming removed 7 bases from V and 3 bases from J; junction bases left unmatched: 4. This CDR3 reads CASQGTGGYYGYTF. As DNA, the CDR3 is TGCGCCAGCCAGGGGACAGGGGGCTACTATGGCTACACCTTC. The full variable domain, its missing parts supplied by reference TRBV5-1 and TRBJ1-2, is KAGVTQTPRYLIKTRGQQVTLSCSPISGHRSVSWYQQTPGQGLQFLFEYFSETQRNKGNFPGRFSGRQFSNSRSEMNVSTLELGDSALYLCASQGTGGYYGYTFGSGTRLTVV.

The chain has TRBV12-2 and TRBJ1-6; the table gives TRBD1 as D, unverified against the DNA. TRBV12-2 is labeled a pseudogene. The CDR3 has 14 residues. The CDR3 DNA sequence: TGTGCAAGTCGCTTTGTCAGGAAGGATTCACCCCTCCACTTT. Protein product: CASRFVRKDSPLHF.

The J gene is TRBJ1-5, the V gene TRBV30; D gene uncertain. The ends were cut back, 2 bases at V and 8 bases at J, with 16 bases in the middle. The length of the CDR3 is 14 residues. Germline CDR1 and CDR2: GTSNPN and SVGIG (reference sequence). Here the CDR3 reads CAWSTDLTSKPQHF. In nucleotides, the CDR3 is TGTGCCTGGAGTACTGATCTTACGTCCAAGCCCCAGCATTTT.

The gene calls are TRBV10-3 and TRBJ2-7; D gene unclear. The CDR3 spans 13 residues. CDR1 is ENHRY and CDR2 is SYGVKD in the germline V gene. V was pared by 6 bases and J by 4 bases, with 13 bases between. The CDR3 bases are TGTGCCATCAGCCCCGGTTCTGAGTACGAGCAGTACTTC. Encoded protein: CAISPGSEYEQYF.

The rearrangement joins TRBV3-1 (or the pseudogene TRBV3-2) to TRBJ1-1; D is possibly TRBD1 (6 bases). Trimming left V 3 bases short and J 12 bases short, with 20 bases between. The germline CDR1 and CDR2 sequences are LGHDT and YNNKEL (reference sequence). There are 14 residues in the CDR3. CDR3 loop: CASSQRAQGGSTFF. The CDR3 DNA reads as TGTGCCAGCAGCCAGCGGGCACAGGGCGGTTCGACTTTCTTT.

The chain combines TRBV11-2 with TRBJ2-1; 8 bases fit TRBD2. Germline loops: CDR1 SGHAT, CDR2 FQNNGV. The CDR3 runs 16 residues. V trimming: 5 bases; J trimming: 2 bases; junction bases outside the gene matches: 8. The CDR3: CASSPLGGGTYNEQFF. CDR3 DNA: TGTGCCAGCAGCCCCCTTGGCGGGGGGACCTACAATGAGCAGTTCTTC.

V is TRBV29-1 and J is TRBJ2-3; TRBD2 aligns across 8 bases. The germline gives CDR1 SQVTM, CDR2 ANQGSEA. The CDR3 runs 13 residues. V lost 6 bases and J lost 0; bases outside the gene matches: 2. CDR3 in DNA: TGCAGCGTCGGGACTAGGAGCACAGATACGCAGTATTTT. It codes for CSVGTRSTDTQYF.

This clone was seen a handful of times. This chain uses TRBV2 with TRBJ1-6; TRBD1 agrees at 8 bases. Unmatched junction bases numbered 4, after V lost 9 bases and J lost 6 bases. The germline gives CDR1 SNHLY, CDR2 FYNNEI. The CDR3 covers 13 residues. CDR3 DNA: TGTGCCAGGTCGCAGGGGGCTAATTCACCCCTCCACTTT. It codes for CARSQGANSPLHF.

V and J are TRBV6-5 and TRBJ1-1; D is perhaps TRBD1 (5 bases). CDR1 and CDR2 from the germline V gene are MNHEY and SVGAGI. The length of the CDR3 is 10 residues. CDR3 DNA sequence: TGTACCATAATAGGCAGGGCTGCTTTCTTT. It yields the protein CTIIGRAAFF.

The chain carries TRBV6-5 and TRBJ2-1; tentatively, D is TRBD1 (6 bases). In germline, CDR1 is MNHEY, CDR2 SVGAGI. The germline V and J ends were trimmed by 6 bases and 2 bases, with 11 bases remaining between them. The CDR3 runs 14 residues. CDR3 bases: TGTGCCAGCAGACTGACAGGACCCTACAATGAGCAGTTCTTC. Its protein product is CASRLTGPYNEQFF.

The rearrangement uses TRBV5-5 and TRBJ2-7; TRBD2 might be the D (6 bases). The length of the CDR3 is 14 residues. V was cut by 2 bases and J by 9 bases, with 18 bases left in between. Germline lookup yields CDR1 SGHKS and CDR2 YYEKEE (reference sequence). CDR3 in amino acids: CASSFQGGEDWQYF. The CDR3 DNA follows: TGTGCCAGCAGCTTCCAGGGAGGCGAAGATTGGCAGTACTTC.

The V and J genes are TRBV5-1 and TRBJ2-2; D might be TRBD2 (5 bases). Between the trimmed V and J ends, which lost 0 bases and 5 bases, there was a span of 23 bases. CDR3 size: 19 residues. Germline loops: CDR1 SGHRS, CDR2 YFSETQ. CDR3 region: CASSLGGFSSAGGTGELFF. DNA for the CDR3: TGCGCCAGCAGCTTGGGAGGGTTCTCGAGCGCCGGCGGGACCGGGGAGCTGTTTTTT.

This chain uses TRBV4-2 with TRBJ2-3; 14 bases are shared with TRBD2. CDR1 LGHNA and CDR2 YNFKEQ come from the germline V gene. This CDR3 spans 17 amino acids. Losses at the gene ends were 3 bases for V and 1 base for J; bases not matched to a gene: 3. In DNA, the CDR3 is TGTGCCAGCAGCCAGGAGGGACTAGCGGGAGGCACAGATACGCAGTATTTT. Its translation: CASSQEGLAGGTDTQYF.

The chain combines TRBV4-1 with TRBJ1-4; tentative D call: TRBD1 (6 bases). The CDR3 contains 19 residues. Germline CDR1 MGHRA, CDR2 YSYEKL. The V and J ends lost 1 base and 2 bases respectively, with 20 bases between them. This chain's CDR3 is CASSQGERTVGFTNEKLFF. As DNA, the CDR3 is TGCGCCAGCAGCCAAGGGGAACGGACAGTCGGTTTCACTAATGAAAAACTGTTTTTT.

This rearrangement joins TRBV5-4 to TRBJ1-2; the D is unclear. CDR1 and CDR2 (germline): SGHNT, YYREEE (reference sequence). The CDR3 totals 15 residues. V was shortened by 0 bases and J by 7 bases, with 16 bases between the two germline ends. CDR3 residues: CASSLGRAGLGGYTF. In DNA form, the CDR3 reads TGTGCCAGCAGCTTGGGGAGAGCTGGTTTGGGTGGCTACACCTTC.

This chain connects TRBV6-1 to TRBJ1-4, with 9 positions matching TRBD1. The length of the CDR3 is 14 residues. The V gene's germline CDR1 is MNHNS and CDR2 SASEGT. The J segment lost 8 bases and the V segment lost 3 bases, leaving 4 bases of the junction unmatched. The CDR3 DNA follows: TGTGCCAGCAGTGACGGGACAGGGAGCGAAAAACTGTTTTTT. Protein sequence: CASSDGTGSEKLFF.